These T cell receptor beta chains were read from a single sample in a study of early T cells in non-severe SARS-CoV-2 infection. TCRdb redid the calling of the 5' RACE reads with MiXCR, one entry per CDR3 protein. In the table there are more than 35,000 distinct CDR3 sequences, 4.5% to 5.5% of which are singletons. Sequenced: whole blood. The receptors were gathered from an adult who was a healthcare worker with PCR-confirmed SARS-CoV-2 infection or an uninfected control (not recorded which). The CDR3 runs from the conserved cysteine through the conserved F or W. The D gene is left open where the match is weak. Size values are once, few and many counts, or a class for expanded clones, and some rows have none.

>TRBJ2-1|many|TRBV5-4|TRBD2
TGTGCCAGCAATTGGCGGGGGGACCATGAGCAGTTCTTC
CASNWRGDHEQFF
>TRBJ2-1|few|TRBV7-3|TRBD1
TGTGCCAGCAGCTTAGAACAGGGGGCGGGTGAGCAGTTCTTC
CASSLEQGAGEQFF
>TRBJ2-7|-|TRBV6-1|-
TGTGCCAGCAGTGTGGAGGGTCCCCCCTACGAGCAGTACTTC
CASSVEGPPYEQYF
>TRBJ2-2|many|TRBV6-6|TRBD1
TGTGCCAGCAGTTACCCTCCGGGACAGACCGCCGGGGAGCTGTTTTTT
CASSYPPGQTAGELFF
>TRBJ2-7|many|TRBV20-1|-
TGCAGTGCTAGAGATCGAGCGAACGTCATGTCTTACGAGCAGTACTTC
CSARDRANVMSYEQYF
>TRBJ1-3|many|TRBV20-1|-
TGCAGTGCTAGGATGCGGAGACAGGAAGGAAACACCATATATTTT
CSARMRRQEGNTIYF
>TRBJ2-1|many|TRBV3-1|TRBD2
TGTGCCAGCAGCCAAGATCAGCGGGGGGCCTCGGGGCCGTTCTTC
CASSQDQRGASGPFF
>TRBJ2-5|-|TRBV6-1|-
TGTGCCAGCAGTGAAGCGGTAAACCAAGAGACCCAGTACTTC
CASSEAVNQETQYF
>TRBJ2-3|-|TRBV20-1|-
TGCAGTGCTATGGGCCTAGCAGATACGCAGTATTTT
CSAMGLADTQYF
>TRBJ1-3|few|TRBV18|-
TGTGCCAGCTCACCACCACCTGGAAACACCATATATTTT
CASSPPPGNTIYF
>TRBJ1-5|-|TRBV19|-
TGTGCCAGTAGCACAAATATGGAGCAGCCCCAGCATTTT
CASSTNMEQPQHF
>TRBJ2-1|many|TRBV4-2|TRBD2
TGTGCCAGCAGCCAAGCTGGGGCGGGGGGCCGGAATGAGCAGTTCTTC
CASSQAGAGGRNEQFF
>TRBJ2-5|few|TRBV7-3|-
TGTGCCAGCAGCTCCGCTCACGCAGTAGACATGAGCGTGGAGACCCAGTACTTC
CASSSAHAVDMSVETQYF
>TRBJ1-4|-|TRBV3-1|TRBD1
TGTGCCAGCAGCCCCCGCGGGACAGGGGCTGAAAAACTGTTTTTT
CASSPRGTGAEKLFF
>TRBJ2-1|-|TRBV5-1|-
TGCGCCAGCAGCTTGAGTAGCGGCAATGAGCAGTTCTTC
CASSLSSGNEQFF
>TRBJ2-3|-|TRBV10-3|TRBD2
TGTGCCATCAGGGCCGGGGGGGGCACAGATACGCAGTATTTT
CAIRAGGGTDTQYF
>TRBJ1-2|many|TRBV7-9|TRBD1
TGTGCCAGCAGTAGGGACAGGGTCGGCTACACCTTC
CASSRDRVGYTF
>TRBJ1-1|many|TRBV20-1|-
TGCAGTGCACTTCAGGGGAGCGACCCTGAAGCTTTCTTT
CSALQGSDPEAFF
>TRBJ2-3|few|TRBV7-9|-
TGTGCCAGCGGGCGGGGCACAGATACGCAGTATTTT
CASGRGTDTQYF
>TRBJ2-6|many|TRBV7-2|-
TGTGCCAGCAGCTTTGTGGGGAGGCGCTCTGGGGCCAACGTCCTGACTTTC
CASSFVGRRSGANVLTF
>TRBJ1-2|many|TRBV5-1|-
TGCGCCAGCAGCTTGGAGGTCCGCGATGGCTACACCTTC
CASSLEVRDGYTF
>TRBJ1-1|many|TRBV4-2|-
TGTGCCAGCAGCCAAGATAGGGGACGAAGGGTACAGGTCGCTTTCTTT
CASSQDRGRRVQVAFF
>TRBJ1-3|many|TRBV20-1|-
TGCAGTGCTACTACAGGGAGGCAAGGAAACACCATATATTTT
CSATTGRQGNTIYF
>TRBJ2-1|many|TRBV7-2|TRBD2
TGTGCCAGCAGCAGGGAGCGGGGACTGAGCTCCTACAATGAGCAGTTCTTC
CASSRERGLSSYNEQFF
>TRBJ1-2|-|TRBV2|-
TGTGCCAGCAGTGTAGGGCCTTCGACGGCGCAAAACTATGGCTACACCTTC
CASSVGPSTAQNYGYTF
>TRBJ1-2|few|TRBV5-1|-
TGCGCCAGCAGCTTGGAAACCAGGGAAGGTGGCTACACCTTC
CASSLETREGGYTF
>TRBJ2-7|many|TRBV7-9|TRBD2
TGTGCCAGCAGCTCTAGCGGAGGGGTCGAGCAGTACTTC
CASSSSGGVEQYF
>TRBJ1-5|many|TRBV15|-
TGTGCCACCAGCGGAGAAGACGCGAGCAATCAGCCCCAGCATTTT
CATSGEDASNQPQHF
>TRBJ2-5|many|TRBV6-2/TRBV6-3|-
TGTGCCAGCAGTCCCGGACAGACCAACCAAGAGACCCAGTACTTC
CASSPGQTNQETQYF
>TRBJ2-4|many|TRBV6-1|TRBD2
TGTGCCAGCAGTTTGGGCGGGGGGCAAAACATTCAGTACTTC
CASSLGGGQNIQYF
>TRBJ2-3|few|TRBV7-6|-
TGTGCCAGCAGCCCAGGCAGGGATGATACGCAGTATTTT
CASSPGRDDTQYF
>TRBJ2-7|many|TRBV6-2/TRBV6-3|TRBD1
TGTGCCAGCAGTTACTTCGACAGGGGTGGATCCTACGAGCAGTACTTC
CASSYFDRGGSYEQYF
>TRBJ1-2|many|TRBV11-2|-
TGTGCCAGCAGCCTGGACTGGACTAACTATGGCTACACCTTC
CASSLDWTNYGYTF
>TRBJ2-1|many|TRBV20-1|-
TGCAGTGCTGGGGTCGTGGGGGATGAGCAGTTCTTC
CSAGVVGDEQFF
>TRBJ2-2|few|TRBV3-1|-
TGTGCCAGCACCCGACGGCCGGGCCCCGGGGAGCTGTTTTTT
CASTRRPGPGELFF
>TRBJ2-4|many|TRBV5-1|-
TGCGCCAGCAGCTTGGGCGGGAAAAACATTCAGTACTTC
CASSLGGKNIQYF
>TRBJ2-3|few|TRBV7-6|-
TGTGCCAGCAGCTCCCCGGCGGATACGCAGTATTTT
CASSSPADTQYF
>TRBJ2-5|many|TRBV19|-
TGTGCCACCGGGCCCTGGGGAGAGACCCAGTACTTC
CATGPWGETQYF
>TRBJ1-2|many|TRBV5-4|-
TGTGCCAGCAGCTTGGAGGGGCCAGGTGGCTACACCTTC
CASSLEGPGGYTF
>TRBJ2-7|many|TRBV4-1|-
TGCGCCAGCAGCCAAGTTGGGGGGCGTACCCACGAGCAGTACTTC
CASSQVGGRTHEQYF
>TRBJ2-2|many|TRBV3-1|TRBD2
TGTGCCAGCAGCCAAGTGACTAGCCACACCGGGGAGCTGTTTTTT
CASSQVTSHTGELFF
>TRBJ2-5|few|TRBV7-9|-
TGTGCCACCCACACAGAGACCCAGTACTTC
CATHTETQYF
>TRBJ2-1|few|TRBV5-1|-
TGCGCCAGCAGCCCACAACTAGCTACCTACAATGAGCAGTTCTTC
CASSPQLATYNEQFF
>TRBJ1-2|-|TRBV5-1|-
TGCGCCAGCAGCTCCGGGACATGGGACACTAGAGGCTACACCTTC
CASSSGTWDTRGYTF
>TRBJ1-2|many|TRBV12-3/TRBV12-4|-
TGTGCCAGCAGCCCGGGGCGCGACTATGGCTACACCTTC
CASSPGRDYGYTF
>TRBJ2-1|few|TRBV7-6|TRBD2
TGTGCCAGCAGCTCTCTAGCGGGGGCCTACAATGAGCAGTTCTTC
CASSSLAGAYNEQFF
>TRBJ1-3|many|TRBV29-1|TRBD1
TGCAGCGCCCGGACAGGGGCCTCTGGAAACACCATATATTTT
CSARTGASGNTIYF
>TRBJ1-6|many|TRBV6-1|-
TGTGCCAGCGTCGGGTCGCTGGGGGGGACGAATTCACCCCTCCACTTT
CASVGSLGGTNSPLHF
>TRBJ1-6|-|TRBV20-1|-
TGCAGTGCTAGAGATAGCCAGGGTAATTCACCCCTTCACTTT
CSARDSQGNSPLHF
>TRBJ2-7|many|TRBV12-3/TRBV12-4|TRBD1
TGTGCCAGCAGCGAATACCGGGACAGGGCGGATGAGCAGTACTTC
CASSEYRDRADEQYF
>TRBJ1-4|many|TRBV19|-
TGTGCCAGCACCGGGACCGTGGAACTGTTTTTT
CASTGTVELFF
>TRBJ2-5|-|TRBV7-8|TRBD2
TGTGCCAGCAGCTTACAGGGCGGGGGAGTCCAAGAGACCCAGTACTTC
CASSLQGGGVQETQYF
>TRBJ2-6|many|TRBV27|-
TGTGCCAGCAGTGTAACCGCAGCAGGCACTGGGGCCAACGTCCTGACTTTC
CASSVTAAGTGANVLTF